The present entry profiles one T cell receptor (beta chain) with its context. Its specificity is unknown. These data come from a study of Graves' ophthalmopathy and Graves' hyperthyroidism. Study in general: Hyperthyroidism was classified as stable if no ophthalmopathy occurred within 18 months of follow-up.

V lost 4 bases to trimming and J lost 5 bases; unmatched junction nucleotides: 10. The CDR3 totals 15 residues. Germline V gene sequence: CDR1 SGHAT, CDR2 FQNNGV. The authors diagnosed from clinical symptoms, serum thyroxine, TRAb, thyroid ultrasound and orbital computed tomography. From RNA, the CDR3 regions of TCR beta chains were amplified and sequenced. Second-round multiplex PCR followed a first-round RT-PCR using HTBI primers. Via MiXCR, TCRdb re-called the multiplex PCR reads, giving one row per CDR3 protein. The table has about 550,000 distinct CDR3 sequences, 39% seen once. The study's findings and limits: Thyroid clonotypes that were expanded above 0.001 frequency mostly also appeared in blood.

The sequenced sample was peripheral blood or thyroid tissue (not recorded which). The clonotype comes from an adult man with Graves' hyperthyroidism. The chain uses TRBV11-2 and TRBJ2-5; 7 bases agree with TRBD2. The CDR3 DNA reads TGTGCCAGCAGCTGGGGGGGAGGGGCTGCCGAGACCCAGTACTTC. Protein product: CASSWGGGAAETQYF.